A selection of T cell receptor beta chains follows, all from one sample in a study of T cell responses to AZD1222 COVID-19 vaccine. Here immunoSEQ multiplex PCR was the method, and the copy in TCRdb shows in-frame clones only, minus some. Of 150,000 to 200,000 clones listed, about 93% are singletons. The starting material was peripheral blood, obtained 28 days after the second AZD1222 dose. The source of these receptors is an adult who received the AZD1222 COVID-19 vaccine. The conserved cysteine and the conserved F or W are not part of the CDR3 here. Clone sizes are given selectively: once, few, many, or a class where the clone is expanded.

cdr3_aa | v_call | clone_size | j_call
ATTPSGHGDTQY | TRBV24-1 | . | TRBJ2-3
ASSDPDRGRGNGYT | TRBV25-1 | . | TRBJ1-2
ASSQGVVGLAVQTQH | TRBV3-1/TRBV3-2 | few | TRBJ1-5
ASSLAGSGSYEQY | TRBV7-9 | . | TRBJ2-7
ASSLETAYGYT | TRBV5-1 | . | TRBJ1-2
ASSGQGDQPQH | TRBV12-3/TRBV12-4 | . | TRBJ1-5
ASAGGGQPQH | TRBV28 | . | TRBJ1-5
ASSPRSGDTDTQY | TRBV18 | . | TRBJ2-3
AWSPTVNTEAF | TRBV30 | . | TRBJ1-1
ASSFLHSPLH | TRBV12-3/TRBV12-4 | . | TRBJ1-6
AWSVGTGSTDTQY | TRBV30 | . | TRBJ2-3
ASRRTGFEAF | TRBV27 | . | TRBJ1-1
AWSVGQGISNQPQH | TRBV30 | . | TRBJ1-5
ASSLATASMNTEAF | TRBV7-9 | . | TRBJ1-1
ASSYSDGYYGYT | TRBV6-5 | . | TRBJ1-2
ASSQDHSSGNTIY | TRBV14 | . | TRBJ1-3
ASSRDSASSYEQY | TRBV6-5 | . | TRBJ2-7
ASKQPSYGYT | TRBV28 | . | TRBJ1-2
ASSDSDRGYGYT | TRBV25-1 | . | TRBJ1-2
ASSLPPADTQY | TRBV5-4 | . | TRBJ2-3
ASSFGMETQY | TRBV7-8 | . | TRBJ2-5
ASSPSGGVNNEQF | TRBV5-1 | once | TRBJ2-1
ASSLRDSLSSYNSPLH | TRBV19 | . | TRBJ1-6
ASSSTGMYGYT | TRBV19 | . | TRBJ1-2
ASSSDRGNYGYT | TRBV7-2 | . | TRBJ1-2
ASSYLRYGANVLT | TRBV6-2/TRBV6-3 | . | TRBJ2-6
ASSAGSGVAEQF | TRBV10-1 | . | TRBJ2-1
ASSLAGSRSAGNTIY | TRBV5-5 | . | TRBJ1-3
ASSFLASGGDTDTQY | TRBV7-8 | few | TRBJ2-3
ASKNGSPGNTIY | TRBV6-5 | . | TRBJ1-3
ASSGSLAAAYNEQF | TRBV7-2 | . | TRBJ2-1
ASSVGGQPVDTQY | TRBV9 | . | TRBJ2-3
ASSQGAQGAGNQPQH | TRBV4-1 | . | TRBJ1-5
ASSPEWGQGGEAF | TRBV5-4 | . | TRBJ1-1
ASSYNRKWGFSNQPQH | TRBV11-2 | . | TRBJ1-5
ASSLEAGGETQY | TRBV5-1 | . | TRBJ2-5
ASSQTRTSGGLITDTQY | TRBV5-1 | . | TRBJ2-3
ASSPHSWVSYNEQF | TRBV7-9 | . | TRBJ2-1
ASSTMGVQGSRNEQF | TRBV25-1 | . | TRBJ2-1
ASSLEAPGRARIGNSGNTIY | TRBV7-8 | . | TRBJ1-3
ASSSDSTSGNTIY | TRBV7-9 | once | TRBJ1-3
ASSSGVGGTEAF | TRBV5-1 | once | TRBJ1-1
ASSPTAKPYNEQF | TRBV7-9 | . | TRBJ2-1
ASSLGVVSGNTIY | TRBV7-2 | . | TRBJ1-3
ANPGGSPSYEQY | TRBV5-3 | . | TRBJ2-7
ASSMGQKVH | TRBV19 | once | TRBJ1-6
SVEVQAGEETQY | TRBV29-1 | . | TRBJ2-5
ASSMTGSYEQY | TRBV6-6 | . | TRBJ2-7
ASSLDISTAARGGTGTQY | TRBV5-4 | . | TRBJ2-3
ASSRGGRADTQY | TRBV3-1/TRBV3-2 | few | TRBJ2-3
ASSTTGGDNSPLH | TRBV2 | . | TRBJ1-6
ASSTPQGLSETQY | TRBV19 | . | TRBJ2-5
ASSFSISAGANVLT | TRBV5-5 | . | TRBJ2-6
ASRTPGASYEAF | TRBV19 | . | TRBJ1-1
ASSSPGGSNSPLH | TRBV27 | . | TRBJ1-6
ATSDQDRTATDTQY | TRBV24-1 | . | TRBJ2-3
ASSSRATEGAF | TRBV7-9 | . | TRBJ1-1
ASSPRVGYQGTEAF | TRBV28 | once | TRBJ1-1
ASSRTSPDEQY | TRBV28 | . | TRBJ2-7
ATLRGAEYEQY | TRBV28 | . | TRBJ2-7